This passage covers 31 T cell receptor beta chains from one sample sequenced in a study of blood T cell repertoires in COVID-19. Clones were sequenced by immunoSEQ multiplex PCR, and TCRdb holds only the in-frame ones, with some missing. Here the sample spans over 250,000 clones, over 75% being singletons. Sequencing input: peripheral blood. The origin of the receptors is a woman between 65 and 79 years old with acute or convalescent COVID-19.

The chain couples TRBV5-4 to TRBJ1-4; TRBD1 is a possible D gene (5 bases). The CDR3 is 15 residues long. CDR1 and CDR2 from the germline V gene are SGHNT and YYREEE (reference sequence). The V end lost 1 base, the J end lost 4 bases, and 11 bases lay between the germline ends. In DNA form, the CDR3 reads TGTGCCAGCAGCTTGAAAGGGGCTGGTAATGAAAAACTGTTTTTT. Protein sequence: CASSLKGAGNEKLFF.

The chain employs TRBV18 and TRBJ2-2; perhaps TRBD1 as D (5 bases). The CDR3 is made up of 16 amino acids. The germline gives CDR1 KGHSH, CDR2 LQKENI. Trimming took 4 bases from V and 6 from J, leaving 18 bases between them. The CDR3 loop reads CASSRQGPPSSGELFF. The CDR3 DNA is TGTGCCAGCTCACGTCAGGGTCCCCCCTCGTCCGGGGAGCTGTTTTTT.

The chain has TRBV5-4 and TRBJ2-3, with D possibly TRBD1 on 6 matching bases. Germline V gene sequence: CDR1 SGHNT, CDR2 YYREEE (reference sequence). V lost 0 bases to trimming and J lost 5 bases, with 13 bases between them. This CDR3 is 15 amino acids long. The CDR3 region is CASSLVGQPVDTQYF. The CDR3 coding sequence is TGTGCCAGCAGCTTGGTTGGACAGCCTGTAGATACGCAGTATTTT.

The chain carries TRBV2 and TRBJ1-4; maybe TRBD1 (6 bases). Germline CDR1 SNHLY, CDR2 FYNNEI. This CDR3 is built from 14 residues. Trimming cost V 6 bases and J 7 bases, with 15 bases left between them. The CDR3 DNA reads TGTGCCAGCAGGGAACAGGGATTAGGTGAAAAACTGTTTTTT. This encodes CASREQGLGEKLFF.

The gene calls are TRBV3-1 (or the pseudogene TRBV3-2) and TRBJ1-6; weak D call: TRBD1 (6 bases). The CDR3 is 14 amino acids. Germline CDR1 and CDR2: LGHDT and YNNKEL (reference sequence). Trimming cost V 3 bases and J 10 bases, with 13 bases left between them. The CDR3 nucleotides read TGTGCCAGCAGCCAGAGGGGGGGTAAGTCACCCCTCCACTTT. This translates into CASSQRGGKSPLHF.

The J gene is TRBJ2-7, the V gene TRBV6-2 or TRBV6-3; TRBD2 agrees at 7 bases. The junction had 11 bases not matched to a gene; V was cut back by 0 bases and J by 0 bases. The CDR3 loop spans 18 amino acids. In germline, CDR1 is MNHEY, CDR2 SVGEGT. The CDR3 sequence is CASSYSPRRGSSSYEQYF. CDR3 bases: TGTGCCAGCAGTTACTCCCCTCGGCGGGGGAGTAGCTCCTACGAGCAGTACTTC.

The rearrangement joins TRBV4-1 to TRBJ2-5; maybe TRBD2 (7 bases). The CDR3 is 15 residues long. Per germline, CDR1 MGHRA and CDR2 YSYEKL. With 0 bases removed from V and 4 bases from J, the gap between germline ends came to 12 bases. Written as DNA, the CDR3 is TGCGCCAGCAGCCAAGAAGGGGGGGGAGGAGAGACCCAGTACTTC. Its translation is CASSQEGGGGETQYF.

V gene TRBV7-2 combines with J gene TRBJ2-5; D may be TRBD2 (6 bases). Trimming removed 2 bases from V and 7 bases from J, with 17 bases in between. Germline lookup yields CDR1 SGHTA and CDR2 FQGNSA. This CDR3 is built from 15 residues. CDR3 sequence: CASSLIATSAATQYF. The CDR3, as DNA: TGTGCCAGCAGCTTAATAGCGACTAGTGCGGCGACCCAGTACTTC.

The chain uses TRBV5-1 and TRBJ2-7; 7 bases match TRBD2. This CDR3 contains 16 residues. Germline V CDR1 and CDR2: SGHRS, YFSETQ. Unmatched junction bases numbered 10, after V lost 4 bases and J lost 0 bases. CDR3: CASSPGGRSLSYEQYF. The CDR3 coding sequence is TGCGCCAGCAGCCCGGGGGGTCGGTCCCTCTCCTACGAGCAGTACTTC. The variable domain in full, with the rest retrieved from reference TRBV5-1 and TRBJ2-7, is KAGVTQTPRYLIKTRGQQVTLSCSPISGHRSVSWYQQTPGQGLQFLFEYFSETQRNKGNFPGRFSGRQFSNSRSEMNVSTLELGDSALYLCASSPGGRSLSYEQYFGPGTRLTVT.

The chain is built from TRBV5-1 and TRBJ2-1; 7 bases line up with TRBD1. Germline lookup yields CDR1 SGHRS and CDR2 YFSETQ. CDR3 length equals 15 residues. The ends lost 0 bases at V and 2 bases at J; junction bases unmatched: 2. The CDR3 reads CASSLGTGAYNEQFF. The CDR3, as DNA: TGCGCCAGCAGCTTGGGGACAGGAGCCTACAATGAGCAGTTCTTC.

The V call is TRBV25-1, the J call TRBJ1-2; TRBD1 aligns across 11 bases. After removal of 4 bases from V and 4 bases from J, the junction contained 11 bases not matched to a gene. CDR3 length: 17 residues. Per the germline V gene, CDR1 is MGHDK and CDR2 is SYGVNS. The CDR3 protein is CASSGNWDRGSAYGYTF. CDR3 sequence (DNA): TGTGCCAGCAGTGGGAATTGGGACAGGGGGTCAGCCTATGGCTACACCTTC.

The rearrangement joins TRBV9 to TRBJ2-6; tentative D call: TRBD1 (5 bases). Germline-derived CDR1 and CDR2 are SGDLS and YYNGEE. The CDR3 loop spans 17 amino acids. V dropped 0 bases and J dropped 2 bases, with 12 bases sitting between them. CDR3 bases: TGTGCCAGCAGCGTAGATTCGCAGGGAACTGGGGCCAACGTCCTGACTTTC. Translated, it gives CASSVDSQGTGANVLTF.

The rearrangement joins TRBV7-9 to TRBJ1-2; the D is unclear. This CDR3 has 16 amino acids. Trimming pared 0 bases from V and 8 bases from J, leaving 19 bases between. Per germline, CDR1 SEHNR and CDR2 FQNEAQ (reference sequence). CDR3 nucleotide sequence: TGTGCCAGCAGCTTAGCGGGTGGAGGTCCGACGGGGGGCTACACCTTC. Amino acid sequence: CASSLAGGGPTGGYTF.

The sample holds one count of this clone. The rearrangement uses TRBV5-4 and TRBJ1-2, with 7 positions matching TRBD1. Per germline, CDR1 SGHNT and CDR2 YYREEE (reference sequence). The CDR3 is 16 amino acids. Germline trimming cut 0 bases from V and 5 bases from J; bases unmatched to any gene: 10. The CDR3 region is CASSLDRGVGPYGYTF. Written as DNA, the CDR3 is TGTGCCAGCAGCTTGGACAGGGGCGTGGGTCCTTATGGCTACACCTTC.

The chain is built from TRBV18 and TRBJ2-5; the match to TRBD1 covers 7 bases. Trimming took 2 bases from V and 0 from J; bases not matched to a gene: 0. The CDR3 length is 14 residues. Germline values: CDR1 KGHSH, CDR2 LQKENI. The CDR3 DNA reads as TGTGCCAGCTCACCAGGGACAGACCAAGAGACCCAGTACTTC. It encodes CASSPGTDQETQYF.

V gene TRBV7-9 combines with J gene TRBJ2-1; 15 nucleotides align to TRBD2. The germline CDR1 and CDR2 sequences are SEHNR and FQNEAQ (reference sequence). V lost 5 bases and J lost 3; bases outside the gene matches: 8. The CDR3 consists of 18 residues. The CDR3: CASSDGLAGGRSYNEQFF. Written as DNA, the CDR3 is TGTGCCAGCAGCGATGGACTAGCGGGGGGGCGTAGCTACAATGAGCAGTTCTTC.

The V call is TRBV5-4, the J call TRBJ1-2; 8 bases are shared with TRBD1. The V segment lost 0 bases and the J segment 7 bases; nucleotides outside the gene matches: 8. CDR1 is SGHNT and CDR2 is YYREEE in the germline V gene (reference sequence). The CDR3 runs 15 residues. This CDR3 is CASSLAGGQGRGYTF. The CDR3, as DNA: TGTGCCAGCAGCTTGGCCGGAGGACAGGGTCGTGGCTACACCTTC.

V usage is TRBV7-6 and J usage is TRBJ1-1; perhaps TRBD1 as D (5 bases). The CDR3 is 15 residues long. CDR1 is SGHVS, CDR2 FNYEAQ, per germline. Deletions cut 1 base from V and 3 bases from J, with 12 bases between. The CDR3 nucleotides read TGTGCCAGCAGCTTAGACGACAGACTCCACACTGAAGCTTTCTTT. As protein: CASSLDDRLHTEAFF.

Only a few counts were recorded for this clone. This rearrangement joins TRBV7-2 to TRBJ2-3, with D maybe TRBD1 (6 bases). In germline, CDR1 is SGHTA, CDR2 FQGNSA. V was clipped by 0 bases and J by 3 bases, with 7 bases between them. CDR3 length: 14 residues. DNA for the CDR3: TGTGCCAGCAGCTTAGCGGGGGCAACAGATACGCAGTATTTT. Its protein is CASSLAGATDTQYF.

This chain joins TRBV5-6 and TRBJ1-6; D is undetermined. Between the trimmed V and J ends, which lost 4 bases and 0 bases, there was a span of 11 bases. The CDR3 sequence is 16 residues long. Germline CDR1 SGHDT, CDR2 YYEEEE. The DNA of the CDR3 is TGTGCCAGCAGCCCCAGGTTCAGCTCCTATAATTCACCCCTCCACTTT. Translation: CASSPRFSSYNSPLHF. Filled out from reference TRBV5-6 and TRBJ1-6, the complete variable domain reads DAGVTQSPTHLIKTRGQQVTLRCSPKSGHDTVSWYQQALGQGPQFIFQYYEEEERQRGNFPDRFSGHQFPNYSSELNVNALLLGDSALYLCASSPRFSSYNSPLHFGNGTRLTVT.

The DNA for the CDR3 is TGCGCCAGCAGTGAGTCGGTGGGGGGAAACATTCAGTACTTC. This sequence encodes CASSESVGGNIQYF. J is TRBJ2-4 and V is TRBV10-1; D may be TRBD2 (6 bases). Trimming left V 0 bases short and J 6 bases short, with 9 bases between. Looked up from germline, CDR1 is WNHNN and CDR2 is SYGVQD (reference sequence). The CDR3 runs to 14 residues.

The gene calls are TRBV5-6 and TRBJ2-2; D uncertain. CDR3 length equals 15 residues. The V and J ends lost 2 bases and 2 bases respectively, with 10 bases between them. Germline V lookup: CDR1 SGHDT, CDR2 YYEEEE. CDR3 coding DNA: TGTGCCAGCAGCTTCGGTATGATCAACACCGGGGAGCTGTTTTTT. This sequence encodes CASSFGMINTGELFF.

The gene calls are TRBV3-1 (or the pseudogene TRBV3-2) and TRBJ1-2, with D unclear. Per the germline V gene, CDR1 is LGHDT and CDR2 is YNNKEL (reference sequence). The V end lost 4 bases, the J end lost 6 bases, and 12 bases lay between the germline ends. This CDR3 has 13 amino acids. DNA of the CDR3: TGTGCCAGCAGCCCTAGAGCCGGGGATGGCTACACCTTC. Residues: CASSPRAGDGYTF.

The rearrangement links TRBV7-3 to TRBJ1-2, with D perhaps TRBD1 (5 bases). Germline lookup yields CDR1 SGHTA and CDR2 FQGTGA. CDR3 length: 14 residues. The V end lost 3 bases, the J end lost 8 bases, and 16 bases lay between the germline ends. The DNA for the CDR3 is TGTGCCAGCAGCTTGGGTCCGGGGGGAGACGGCTACACCTTC. Amino acid sequence: CASSLGPGGDGYTF. Filled out from reference TRBV7-3 and TRBJ1-2, the complete variable domain reads GAGVSQTPSNKVTEKGKYVELRCDPISGHTALYWYRQSLGQGPEFLIYFQGTGAADDSGLPNDRFFAVRPEGSVSTLKIQRTERGDSAVYLCASSLGPGGDGYTFGSGTRLTVV.

V and J are TRBV3-1 (or the pseudogene TRBV3-2) and TRBJ2-7; 11 bases line up with TRBD2. CDR3 length: 15 residues. Germline lookup yields CDR1 LGHDT and CDR2 YNNKEL (reference sequence). The V segment lost 6 bases and the J segment 0 bases; nucleotides outside the gene matches: 4. The CDR3 region has the DNA TGTGCCAGCAGGAGGGGGACTAGCGGCTCCTACGAGCAGTACTTC. The encoded protein is CASRRGTSGSYEQYF.

The chain joins TRBV14 to TRBJ2-1; D uncertain. Trimming shortened V by 0 bases and J by 0 bases, and 9 bases separated the two germline ends. From germline, CDR1 is SGHDN and CDR2 FVKESK. This CDR3 comprises 16 residues. CDR3 sequence (DNA): TGTGCCAGCAGCCAAGAGATTTCGAGCTCCTACAATGAGCAGTTCTTC. This gives the protein CASSQEISSSYNEQFF.

The chain recombines TRBV27 with TRBJ1-5; unclear D gene. Trimming shortened V by 6 bases and J by 1 base, and 10 bases separated the two germline ends. The CDR3 runs to 14 residues. CDR1 is MNHEY and CDR2 is SMNVEV in the germline V gene (reference sequence). The CDR3 spells CASRGVESNQPQHF. The CDR3 bases are TGTGCCAGCAGGGGAGTGGAGAGCAATCAGCCCCAGCATTTT.

The V call is TRBV11-2, the J call TRBJ1-3, with no clear D. V was cut by 5 bases and J by 4 bases, with 6 bases left in between. The CDR3 totals 12 residues. Germline CDR1 and CDR2: SGHAT and FQNNGV. CDR3 nucleotides: TGTGCCAGCAGCCCCCTCGGAAACACCATATATTTT. It yields the protein CASSPLGNTIYF.

This chain connects TRBV6-6 to TRBJ1-1, with D possibly TRBD1 on 5 matching bases. Germline lookup yields CDR1 MNHNY and CDR2 SVGAGI (reference sequence). Trimming took off 6 bases at V and 7 bases at J, with 18 bases between the two ends. The CDR3 runs to 14 residues. In nucleotides, the CDR3 is TGTGCCAGCAGCCCCTCGGCGGCAGGGCGTGAAGCTTTCTTT. It yields the protein CASSPSAAGREAFF.

The chain recombines TRBV10-1 with TRBJ1-1; perhaps TRBD1 as D (6 bases). The CDR3 contains 17 residues. V gave up 6 bases and J gave up 4 bases, with 24 bases separating them. Germline V gene lookup returns CDR1 WNHNN and CDR2 SYGVQD (reference sequence). This CDR3 reads CASSKGGAVSGGTEAFF. The CDR3, as DNA: TGCGCCAGCAGCAAAGGGGGAGCGGTCAGCGGGGGCACTGAAGCTTTCTTT.

The chain combines TRBV3-1 (or the pseudogene TRBV3-2) with TRBJ2-2; no clear D. CDR1 LGHDT and CDR2 YNNKEL come from the germline V gene (reference sequence). Deletions cut 2 bases from V and 7 bases from J, with 8 bases between. CDR3 size: 13 residues. The CDR3 here is CASSQSNRGELFF. For the CDR3, the DNA is TGTGCCAGCAGCCAATCTAATCGCGGGGAGCTGTTTTTT.